This T cell receptor beta chain was profiled in a study of CD4 T cells in relation to SARS-CoV-2 and coronaviruses. For this clone: Its antigen is undetermined.

Unexposed donor CD4+ T cells date from about 2011-2019, before the COVID-19 pandemic. Isolation of CD4+ T cells took place after about 9 days in culture. CDR3 size: 15 residues. The ends were cut back, 8 bases at V and 1 base at J, with 17 bases in the middle. CDR1 and CDR2 (germline): MNHNY, SVGAGI (reference sequence). Profiled with immunoSEQ multiplex PCR; TCRdb holds only in-frame clones, not every one. Here the sample spans roughly 18,000 clones, around 74% being singletons. Sequences were obtained from CD4+ T cells from PBMCs, cultured in vitro. The source is a human donor in good health. The chain combines TRBV6-6 with TRBJ1-1; D not certain. The DNA of the CDR3 is TGTGCCAGCTCCTTAACGAGGGCGGGGAACACTGAAGCTTTCTTT. Translation: CASSLTRAGNTEAFF.